A single sample is the source of the 3 T cell receptor beta chains below, sequenced in a study of T cell repertoires in cytomegalovirus infection. One entry per CDR3 protein results from TCRdb running MiXCR on the reads. Of 170,000 or so distinct CDR3 sequences in the sample, about 17% were seen once. The sample comprised CD8+ T cells from PBMCs. The receptor source for this set is a human donor in good health (CMV status not recorded). Some clones in this sample may be carry-over from other donors' samples.

This clonotype was recorded once. This sequence joins TRBV28 and TRBJ1-5; D may be TRBD1 (5 bases). Germline loops: CDR1 MDHEN, CDR2 SYDVKM. The CDR3 is 15 residues long. V was cut by 7 bases and J by 3 bases, with 16 bases left in between. The CDR3 coding sequence is TGTGCCAGCACACTTCCCAGGGAAAACAATCAGCCCCAGCATTTT. It specifies CASTLPRENNQPQHF.

This clonotype was recorded at least ten times. V gene TRBV11-2 combines with J gene TRBJ1-6; 7 nucleotides line up with TRBD1. V shed 4 bases and J 12 bases; nucleotides not matched to a gene: 6. CDR1 SGHAT and CDR2 FQNNGV come from the germline V gene. This CDR3 contains 13 residues. CDR3 protein: CASSSGQVGPLHF. The CDR3 DNA reads TGTGCCAGCAGCTCTGGACAGGTGGGACCCCTCCACTTT. The whole variable domain, remainder taken from reference TRBV11-2 and TRBJ1-6, is EAGVAQSPRYKIIEKRQSVAFWCNPISGHATLYWYQQILGQGPKLLIQFQNNGVVDDSQLPKDRFSAERLKGVDSTLKIQPAKLEDSAVYLCASSSGQVGPLHFGNGTRLTVT.

This clonotype has just a few counts. This chain uses TRBV25-1 with TRBJ1-1; D not certain. Trimming removed 0 bases at V and 11 bases at J, with 10 bases between. The CDR3 spans 12 residues. Germline-derived CDR1 and CDR2 are MGHDK and SYGVNS. CDR3 DNA sequence: TGTGCCAGCAGTGAATATTGGAACGCGGCTTTCTTT. It translates to CASSEYWNAAFF.